This T cell receptor beta chain was recovered during a study of blood T cell repertoires in COVID-19 (dated by TCRdb to 2018 to 2020). For the wider study: Collaborator samples came from the United States, Italy and Spain and covered acute and convalescent phases of COVID-19. The material from the prospective study consisted of cDNA or gDNA derived from T cells, B-cell-depleted T cells, or PBMCs. The dataset comprised deeply sampled blood TCRbeta repertoires from subjects exposed to, actively infected with, or recovered from COVID-19. The repertoires were made available in a free public database intended to serve as a resource for research on the immune response to SARS-CoV-2. The samples were drawn from two sources: the first 160 participants of the ongoing ImmuneRACE study, and 1,254 subjects contributed by 6 global collaborators. The sample metadata nearly always contained a de-identified subject ID, COVID-19 status, age in years and sex. HLA class I and class II types, where available, came from metadata supplied by the sample provider rather than from assay-based typing. Overall results and qualifications from the work: The amount of clinical and demographic metadata varied by source and participant and was provided uncurated.

TCRbeta CDR3 regions were amplified from genomic DNA using the immunoSEQ Assay, a bias-controlled multiplex PCR. The source study handled its data this way. The number of nucleated cells in each sample was estimated from the amplification of reference gene primers within the assay. To quantify the absolute abundance of each unique TCRbeta CDR3 rearrangement, sequence reads were collapsed and filtered. For each sample, productive Simpson clonality was calculated as the square root of Simpson's diversity index over productive rearrangements. The table comes from immuneACCESS by way of TCRdb, which keeps in-frame sequences with V and J called. Part of the clones is missing from these tables; in studies checked, under half for an unresolved V gene and the rest for unknown reasons. Clone size and V and J calls were adopted from that table, with D and trimming inferred from the DNA. The sample has approximately 230,000 clones on record, more than 75% of them singletons. The ten largest clonotypes hold around 1.7% of the sample.

The CDR1 and CDR2 encoded by the germline V gene (reference sequence) are PRHDT and FYEKMQ. After removal of 3 bases from V and 9 bases from J, the junction retains 9 bases not matched to a gene. The CDR3 has 15 amino acids, counting the end cysteine and phenylalanine. Only CDR3 DNA is held: 45 bases, read in frame from base 1. Details on this clone: Its antigen target is currently unknown. No base-level quality is on record; no much larger clone is a single base apart.

Participants in the prospective study were enrolled through a virtual design, were aged roughly 18 to 100 years, and lived in approximately 25 United States geographic areas. Cohort assignment in the prospective study relied on participant-reported clinical history from a screening survey and a study questionnaire. Recovered participants in ImmuneRACE Cohort 3 were defined as having two consecutive negative NP/OP PCR tests, clearance from a healthcare professional, or resolution of symptoms. In the prospective study, mobile phlebotomists collected whole blood, serum and a nasopharyngeal or oropharyngeal swab from each participant. Participants in the prospective study had the option to provide additional blood draws and questionnaires over an approximately 2-month period. Blood samples from the prospective study were shipped frozen or at room temperature prior to DNA extraction.

The material sequenced was PBMCs or T cells enriched from blood (not recorded which). This sequence originates from a man aged 35 to 55 who had recovered from COVID-19. The sequence joins TRBV13 to TRBJ1-3, and TRBD1 matches 9 of the central bases. The nucleotide sequence reads as follows: TGTGCCAGCAGCTTCGCCGGGACAGGGATGGGCACCATATATTTT. Its protein product is CASSFAGTGMGTIYF.